This is a list of T cell receptor beta chains from one sample in a study of blood T cells in healthy people across ages. TCRdb redid the calling of the 5' RACE reads with MiXCR, one entry per CDR3 protein. The repertoire holds about 670,000 distinct CDR3 sequences, less than 45% seen once, with 25% to 35% in the top ten. The specimen sequenced was blood. The origin of the receptors is an elderly man in good health. The CDR3 runs from the conserved cysteine through the conserved F or W. The order of the fields is D gene, J gene, clone size, V gene, CDR3 DNA, CDR3 protein. D genes are given only for firm matches. Clone size is not always given. Where it is, it says once, few, many or a class for expanded clones.

d_gene: TRBD1; j_gene: TRBJ2-5; abundance: once; v_gene: TRBV7-6; CDR3nt: TGTGCCTCAAAACCGGGACAGGGGGGCGAGACCCAGTACTTC; CDR3aa: CASKPGQGGETQYF
d_gene: -; j_gene: TRBJ2-7; abundance: few; v_gene: TRBV10-3; CDR3nt: TGTGCCATCAGTACCGTGGGGGAGCAGTACTTC; CDR3aa: CAISTVGEQYF
d_gene: -; j_gene: TRBJ2-7; abundance: -; v_gene: TRBV6-1; CDR3nt: TGTGCCAGCACCGGAGGACAGTCAACCTACGAGCAGTACTTC; CDR3aa: CASTGGQSTYEQYF
d_gene: -; j_gene: TRBJ2-7; abundance: -; v_gene: TRBV29-1; CDR3nt: TGCAGCGTCCCTTCCCCAGGAAGGGGCGAGCAGTACTTC; CDR3aa: CSVPSPGRGEQYF
d_gene: -; j_gene: TRBJ2-3; abundance: once; v_gene: TRBV4-3; CDR3nt: TGCGCCAGCAGCCAATCGATATCTTTAGATACGCAGTATTTT; CDR3aa: CASSQSISLDTQYF
d_gene: -; j_gene: TRBJ2-3; abundance: few; v_gene: TRBV11-2; CDR3nt: TGTGCCAGCAGCTCCGGTCCCCTTTCAGATACGCAGTATTTT; CDR3aa: CASSSGPLSDTQYF
d_gene: -; j_gene: TRBJ2-7; abundance: few; v_gene: TRBV10-2; CDR3nt: TGCGCCAGCAGTGTGAACCGCTACGAGCAGTACTTC; CDR3aa: CASSVNRYEQYF
d_gene: TRBD2; j_gene: TRBJ2-7; abundance: few; v_gene: TRBV30; CDR3nt: TGTGCCCTGACCCAAAGCGGGATCGACGAGCAGTACTTC; CDR3aa: CALTQSGIDEQYF
d_gene: -; j_gene: TRBJ1-2; abundance: -; v_gene: TRBV21-1; CDR3nt: TGTGCCCTCGCCCACTACACCTTC; CDR3aa: CALAHYTF
d_gene: TRBD2; j_gene: TRBJ2-1; abundance: many; v_gene: TRBV29-1; CDR3nt: TGCAGCGTTTCCGGACTAGCGGGAGTATTAAATGAGCAGTTCTTC; CDR3aa: CSVSGLAGVLNEQFF
d_gene: -; j_gene: TRBJ2-4; abundance: -; v_gene: TRBV6-1; CDR3nt: TGTGCCAGCAGTGCTACCTCCCGGGGTGGCAAAAACATTCAGTACTTC; CDR3aa: CASSATSRGGKNIQYF
d_gene: TRBD1; j_gene: TRBJ2-7; abundance: few; v_gene: TRBV30; CDR3nt: TGTGCCTGGAGTGGACAGGGGTTTTTACCCGAGCAGTACTTC; CDR3aa: CAWSGQGFLPEQYF
d_gene: -; j_gene: TRBJ2-3; abundance: many; v_gene: TRBV7-7; CDR3nt: TGTGCCAGCAGCACCACAGATACGCAGTATTTT; CDR3aa: CASSTTDTQYF
d_gene: TRBD2; j_gene: TRBJ2-1; abundance: -; v_gene: TRBV4-3; CDR3nt: TGCGCCAGCAGCCAAGCTAGCGGTAGCTCCTACAATGAGCAGTTCTTC; CDR3aa: CASSQASGSSYNEQFF
d_gene: TRBD1; j_gene: TRBJ1-1; abundance: -; v_gene: TRBV11-1; CDR3nt: TGTGCCAGCAGCTTGCGCCAGACAGGGGTCACTGAAGCTTTCTTT; CDR3aa: CASSLRQTGVTEAFF
d_gene: TRBD2; j_gene: TRBJ2-7; abundance: -; v_gene: TRBV12-3/TRBV12-4; CDR3nt: TGTGCCAGCAGTTTCATTGAAGCGGGGGCCCTTTACGAGCAGTACTTC; CDR3aa: CASSFIEAGALYEQYF
d_gene: TRBD1; j_gene: TRBJ1-6; abundance: few; v_gene: TRBV5-1; CDR3nt: TGCGCCAGCAGACTGGACAGGAGCAATTCACCCCTCCACTTT; CDR3aa: CASRLDRSNSPLHF
d_gene: -; j_gene: TRBJ1-1; abundance: -; v_gene: TRBV7-9; CDR3nt: TGTGCCAGCAGCTCGGTCAACTCCGGAGTTGGGAACACTGAAGCTTTCTTT; CDR3aa: CASSSVNSGVGNTEAFF
d_gene: TRBD2; j_gene: TRBJ2-7; abundance: -; v_gene: TRBV6-5; CDR3nt: TGTGCCAGCAGTTTTAGCGGGGGGGACTACGAGCAGTACTTC; CDR3aa: CASSFSGGDYEQYF
d_gene: TRBD2; j_gene: TRBJ2-3; abundance: -; v_gene: TRBV6-2/TRBV6-3; CDR3nt: TGTGCCAGCAGTTTTGAGCCGAAACTAGCGGGAGTCATAGATACGCAGTATTTT; CDR3aa: CASSFEPKLAGVIDTQYF
d_gene: -; j_gene: TRBJ2-7; abundance: few; v_gene: TRBV20-1; CDR3nt: TGCAGTGCTAGTTTTCCAACGACGGGGGAGCAGTACTTC; CDR3aa: CSASFPTTGEQYF
d_gene: -; j_gene: TRBJ2-1; abundance: -; v_gene: TRBV7-3; CDR3nt: TGTGCCGGCAGCTTAACCGAACGTAGCTCCTACAATGAGCAGTTCTTC; CDR3aa: CAGSLTERSSYNEQFF
d_gene: TRBD1; j_gene: TRBJ2-7; abundance: -; v_gene: TRBV6-2/TRBV6-3; CDR3nt: TGTGCCAGCACTCGACCCCCTCACAGGGGGCTCGACGAGCAGTACTTC; CDR3aa: CASTRPPHRGLDEQYF
d_gene: -; j_gene: TRBJ2-3; abundance: many; v_gene: TRBV5-1; CDR3nt: TGCGCCAGCAGCTTGCGAGGGATCACAGATACGCAGTATTTT; CDR3aa: CASSLRGITDTQYF
d_gene: -; j_gene: TRBJ1-2; abundance: many; v_gene: TRBV4-3; CDR3nt: TGCGCCAGCAGCCAAGGGAACCGGATGGCCCGCTATGGCTACACCTTC; CDR3aa: CASSQGNRMARYGYTF
d_gene: -; j_gene: TRBJ2-7; abundance: -; v_gene: TRBV5-1; CDR3nt: TGCGCCAGCAGCGAGACTAGCTCCTACGAGCAGTACTTC; CDR3aa: CASSETSSYEQYF
d_gene: -; j_gene: TRBJ2-1; abundance: -; v_gene: TRBV5-1; CDR3nt: TGCGCCAGCAGCTTGGCAGGGGACTACAATGAGCAGTTCTTC; CDR3aa: CASSLAGDYNEQFF
d_gene: TRBD1; j_gene: TRBJ1-2; abundance: many; v_gene: TRBV12-3/TRBV12-4; CDR3nt: TGTGCCAGCAGTCCGACAGGGAATTATGGCTACACCTTC; CDR3aa: CASSPTGNYGYTF
d_gene: TRBD1; j_gene: TRBJ2-1; abundance: few; v_gene: TRBV7-9; CDR3nt: TGTGCCAGCAGCCCCCCCAGGGGGCCGTCCTACAATGAGCAGTTCTTC; CDR3aa: CASSPPRGPSYNEQFF
d_gene: TRBD2; j_gene: TRBJ2-3; abundance: few; v_gene: TRBV6-1; CDR3nt: TGTGCCAGCAGTGTAGCGGGGGGGCCCACAGATACGCAGTATTTT; CDR3aa: CASSVAGGPTDTQYF
d_gene: TRBD1; j_gene: TRBJ1-5; abundance: -; v_gene: TRBV7-9; CDR3nt: TGTGCCAGCAGCAAAACGACAGGGTCGCAGCCCCAGCATTTT; CDR3aa: CASSKTTGSQPQHF
d_gene: TRBD1; j_gene: TRBJ2-7; abundance: -; v_gene: TRBV20-1; CDR3nt: TGCAGTGCTAACGGACAGGTCTCCTACGAGCAGTACTTC; CDR3aa: CSANGQVSYEQYF